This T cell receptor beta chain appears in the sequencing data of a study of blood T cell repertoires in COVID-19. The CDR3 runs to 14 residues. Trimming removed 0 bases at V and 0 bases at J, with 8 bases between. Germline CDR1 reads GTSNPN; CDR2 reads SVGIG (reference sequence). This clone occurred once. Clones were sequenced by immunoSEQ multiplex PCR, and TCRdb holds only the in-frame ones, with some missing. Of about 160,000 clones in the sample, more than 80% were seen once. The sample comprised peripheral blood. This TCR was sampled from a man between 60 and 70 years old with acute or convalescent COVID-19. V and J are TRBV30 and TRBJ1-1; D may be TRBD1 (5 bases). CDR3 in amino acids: CAWSVAGLNTEAFF. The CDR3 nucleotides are TGTGCCTGGAGTGTAGCAGGGCTGAACACTGAAGCTTTCTTT.